The text below deals with one T cell receptor beta chain. This clone was seen more than once but under ten times. The specificity of this receptor is unknown. Base-call qualities are not available, and no considerably larger clone is one nucleotide away. The same CDR3 can be traced to other DNA sequences in this sample. The immunoSEQ Assay, a bias-controlled multiplex PCR, was used to amplify TCRbeta CDR3 regions from genomic DNA. The published analysis was carried out like this. Within the assay, amplification of reference gene primers was used to estimate how many nucleated cells each sample contained. Sequence reads were collapsed and filtered to measure the absolute abundance of every unique TCRbeta CDR3 rearrangement. For each sample, productive Simpson clonality was calculated as the square root of Simpson's diversity index across productive rearrangements. Here the immuneACCESS table is served through TCRdb, limited to in-frame sequences with V and J called. Missing clones are a known gap in these copies; in checked studies unresolved V genes cover under half, and the rest lacks a known reason. Clone size and the V and J calls come from that table; the DNA yielded D and trimming. The sample contains some 350,000 clones, approximately 84% of them found a single time. The top ten hold under 3% of the sample.

This specimen comes from a study of blood T cell repertoires in COVID-19 (dated by TCRdb to 2020 to 2022). Concerning the study at large: Samples from collaborators originated in the United States, Italy and Spain and spanned both the acute and convalescent phases of COVID-19. Where available, HLA class I and class II types were taken from metadata supplied by the sample provider and were not determined by assay-based typing. Subjects who had been exposed to COVID-19, were actively infected with it, or had recovered from it provided the deeply sampled blood TCRbeta repertoires that made up the dataset. Samples came from the ongoing ImmuneRACE study (first 160 participants) plus 1,254 subjects from 6 global collaborators. The repertoires were made available in a free public database intended to serve as a resource for research on the immune response to SARS-CoV-2. The material from the prospective study consisted of cDNA or gDNA derived from T cells, B-cell-depleted T cells, or PBMCs. The sample metadata nearly always contained a de-identified subject ID, COVID-19 status, age in years and sex. The investigation overall reported the following: The quantity of clinical and demographic metadata differed by source and by participant and was supplied without curation.

Participants in the prospective study were aged roughly 18 to 90 years, lived in more than 20 United States geographic areas, and enrolled through a virtual design. Cohort assignment in the prospective study relied on participant-reported clinical history from a screening survey and a study questionnaire. ImmuneRACE Cohort 3 recovered participants were defined by two consecutive negative NP/OP PCR tests, healthcare professional clearance, or symptom resolution. In the prospective study, whole blood, serum and a nasopharyngeal or oropharyngeal swab were collected from each participant by mobile phlebotomists. Additional blood draws and questionnaires over an approximately two-month period could optionally be provided by prospective study participants. Blood samples from the prospective study were shipped frozen or at room temperature prior to DNA extraction. From V the trimming removes 3 bases and from J it removes 3 bases, while the gene matches leave 3 bases of the junction unaccounted for. The germline V gene specifies SGDLS as CDR1 and YYNGEE as CDR2. The CDR3 covers 14 residues, taking in both the cysteine and the phenylalanine. Just the 42-base CDR3 DNA is kept, in frame starting at base 1.

The sequenced sample consisted of PBMCs or T cells enriched from blood (not recorded which). This receptor was obtained from a woman under 40 who had recovered from COVID-19. The receptor chain draws on TRBV9 and TRBJ1-2, with 9 bases aligning to TRBD1. The CDR3 region has the sequence CASSATGGDYGYTF. The base sequence is TGTGCCAGCAGCGCGACAGGGGGTGACTATGGCTACACCTTC.